The clone carrying this T cell receptor beta chain was seen a few times. Its antigen is not known. TCRdb processed the RT-PCR reads anew with MiXCR; each CDR3 protein has one entry. The data hold hundreds of thousands of distinct CDR3 sequences, with around 15% observed a single time. The V gene's germline CDR1 is SGHRS and CDR2 YFSETQ. This CDR3 region has 16 residues. The V and J ends lost 2 bases and 6 bases respectively, with 17 bases between them. The entry originates in a study of response to subunit inactivated influenza vaccine. Study-wide points: There was a suggestion from the authors that each seasonal influenza vaccination recruits few new T cells.

The rearrangement uses TRBV5-1 and TRBJ1-4, with D possibly matching TRBD1 (6 bases). Sequenced material: PBMCs from blood, taken approximately 15 days before vaccination. The origin of this receptor is a man in his fifties who received an inactivated influenza vaccine. CDR3 sequence: CASSFGGGTSDEKLFF. CDR3 DNA: TGCGCCAGCAGCTTCGGGGGCGGGACGTCGGATGAAAAACTGTTTTTT.